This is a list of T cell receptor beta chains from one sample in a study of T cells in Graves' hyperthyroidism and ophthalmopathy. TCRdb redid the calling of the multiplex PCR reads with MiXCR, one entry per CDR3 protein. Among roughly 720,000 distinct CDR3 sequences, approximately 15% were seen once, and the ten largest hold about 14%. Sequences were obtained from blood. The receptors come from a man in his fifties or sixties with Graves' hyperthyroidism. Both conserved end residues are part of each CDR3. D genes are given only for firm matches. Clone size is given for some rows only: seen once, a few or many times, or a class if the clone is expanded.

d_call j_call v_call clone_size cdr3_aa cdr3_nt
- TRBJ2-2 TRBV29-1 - CSVDNQFTGELFF TGCAGCGTTGACAATCAGTTCACCGGGGAGCTGTTTTTT
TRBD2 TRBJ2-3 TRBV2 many CASSRGTSGSVADTQYF TGTGCCAGCAGTCGGGGGACTAGCGGGAGTGTAGCAGATACGCAGTATTTT
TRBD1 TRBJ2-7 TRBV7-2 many CASSLEGTGTSYEQYF TGTGCCAGCAGCTTAGAAGGGACAGGGACATCCTACGAGCAGTACTTC
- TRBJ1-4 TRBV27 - CASSLAGVDEKLFF TGTGCCAGCAGTTTAGCGGGGGTAGATGAAAAACTGTTTTTT
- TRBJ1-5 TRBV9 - CASSVAGEDNQPQHF TGTGCCAGCAGCGTAGCGGGGGAGGACAATCAGCCCCAGCATTTT
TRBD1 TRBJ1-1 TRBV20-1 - CSATGQGAWDTEALF TGCAGTGCTACGGGACAGGGGGCTTGGGACACTGAAGCTCTCTTT
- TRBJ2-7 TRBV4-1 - CASSQALGFVKDEQYF TGCGCCAGCAGCCAAGCTTTGGGTTTCGTTAAGGACGAGCAGTACTTC
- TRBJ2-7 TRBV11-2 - CASRDPSEAYEQYF TGTGCCAGCAGAGACCCTAGCGAAGCCTACGAGCAGTACTTC
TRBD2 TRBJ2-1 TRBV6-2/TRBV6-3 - CASSWFGRDNEQFF TGTGCCAGCAGTTGGTTCGGGAGGGACAATGAGCAGTTCTTC
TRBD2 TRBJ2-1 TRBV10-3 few CAISESLAGGRFGEQFF TGTGCCATCAGTGAGTCCCTAGCGGGAGGGCGATTTGGTGAGCAGTTCTTC
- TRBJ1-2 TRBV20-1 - CSAPQETNYGYTF TGCAGTGCACCCCAGGAGACTAACTATGGCTACACCTTC
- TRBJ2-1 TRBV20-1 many CSASFLRRTEQFF TGCAGTGCTAGTTTCCTTCGTAGAACTGAGCAGTTCTTC
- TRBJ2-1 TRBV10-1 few CASSVARGAYNEQFF TGCGCCAGCAGTGTGGCCAGGGGGGCCTACAATGAGCAGTTCTTC
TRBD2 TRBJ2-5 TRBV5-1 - CASSVGLAQYQETQYF TGTGCCAGCAGCGTAGGACTAGCCCAGTACCAAGAGACCCAGTACTTC